This TCR beta chain was identified in a study of CD8 T cells in Susac syndrome (dated by TCRdb to the late 2010s). For context, the study as a whole: Of the Susac syndrome patients who were sequenced, over five had clinically active disease and eight or nine were in clinical remission. Repertoire sequencing was used to test whether CD8+ T cell activation and differentiation in Susac syndrome was antigen driven. At the time of blood withdrawal, Susac syndrome patients were either therapy-naive, taking corticosteroids (with some also receiving IVIg), or on IVIg alone. Study-wide conclusions, independent of this receptor: The TCR sequencing and HLA analysis was acknowledged to have included a relatively small number of individuals. The CD4+ T cell repertoire of patients with Susac syndrome showed no detectable clonal expansion.

CDR1 and CDR2 are drawn from the germline V gene (reference sequence): SEHNR, FQNEAQ. Including cysteine and phenylalanine, the CDR3 has 13 amino acids. Solely the CDR3 DNA is kept, with 39 bases framed from the first base. RNA was extracted with the RNeasy kit and about 0.5 to 1 ug was reverse transcribed using random hexamers. The immunoSEQ multiplex PCR assay, which covers 54 Vbeta and 13 Jbeta segments, was used to amplify TCR beta CDR3 regions. Bias from PCR amplification was corrected by using a synthetic template baseline for primer optimization and for computational correction. The paper's processing steps were these. Reads were assigned to V, D and J genes according to IMGT and analyzed in immunoSEQ Analyzer, with only productive sequences retained. To calculate clonality, Shannon entropy was normalized by log2 of the number of productive unique sequences and then subtracted from one. For each patient and control, public and private clones were evaluated within the 100 most prevalent clones. Clones were defined as Susac-specific when absent from the healthy and MS cohorts, from roughly 1,000 published viral clones and from other ImmuneACCESS disease sequences. TCRdb reworked the public reads: Q25 trimming with fastp, MiXCR clone assembly, productive beta chains retained. For every CDR3 protein sequence, its rows merge into one entry that carries the most common genes and DNA. The V and J calls were not made by the authors but by TCRdb's processing. In all, the sample holds around 170,000 distinct CDR3 sequences, and approximately 94% of those were seen once. The ten largest clones capture around 0.092% of the sample.

Peripheral blood CD8+ and CD4+ T cells from healthy donors, Susac syndrome patients and multiple sclerosis patients were profiled using high-throughput TCR beta sequencing. The Susac syndrome patients fulfilled recently defined diagnostic criteria for definite or probable disease. Bulk CD8+ and CD4+ T cells were purified by magnetic negative isolation, whereas CD8+ TEMRA cells were enriched by FACS. Blood was drawn into EDTA tubes, processed within 24 hours, and PBMCs were isolated by density gradient centrifugation. PBMCs destined for TCR sequencing were cryopreserved in liquid nitrogen and later thawed in a 37 °C water bath. The sorted or isolated CD4+, CD8+ and CD8+ TEMRA cells had a purity of 90% or higher. Comments on this clonotype: Its antigen is unknown. The junction departs from germline at one end; a sequencing error may be responsible.

The receptor was isolated from a human donor with Susac syndrome. Material: CD4+ T cells from PBMCs. Rearrangement joined TRBV7-9 to TRBJ1-3; the D gene identity is not certain. Read as DNA, the sequence is TGTCCCAGCAGCTTAGGCTCTGGAAACACCATATATTTT. The resulting protein is CPSSLGSGNTIYF.